The entry below describes one T cell receptor (beta chain). The source of the sample is a study of metastatic and nonmetastatic thyroid tumors. Study in general: Across peripheral blood and tumor or nodule tissue samples taken from malignant and benign thyroid patients, the repertoires were compared with one another.

Germline assignment: CDR1 MNHEY and CDR2 SMNVEV (reference sequence). The V gene end was trimmed by 8 bases and the J gene end by 1 base; junction bases not matched to a gene: 1. The CDR3 loop spans 13 amino acids. Prior to thyroid surgery, none of the patients had received any treatment. The authors' processing: A classifier of distant metastasis in papillary thyroid cancer was built from CDR3 differences (across clinicopathological groups). TCRdb re-clonotyped the PCR reads via MiXCR. The V and J calls were not made by the authors but by TCRdb's processing. This sample has 12,000 or so clones, with 30% to 35% found just once.

Material: tumor tissue. The clonotype comes from a female donor with papillary thyroid cancer or a benign thyroid nodule (not recorded which). Some clones in this sample may be carry-over from other donors' samples. This chain joins TRBV27 and TRBJ2-2, with 7 bases fitting TRBD1. The CDR3, as DNA: TGTGCCAGCTGGACAGGGAACACCGGGGAGCTGTTTTTT. It encodes CASWTGNTGELFF.